This paragraph covers one TCR beta chain sequence. This clone was detected only once. Its antigen is not yet known. Base quality data are lacking; no much larger clone is found one base away. The data derive from a study of vaccination effects on CD4 cells after COVID-19 (dated 2022 in TCRdb). Study-wide context: Participants received two doses of either the BNT162b2 or the mRNA-1273 mRNA SARS-CoV-2 vaccine. A total of 10 COVID-19 convalescent patients and several SARS-CoV-2-naive healthy vaccine recipients were included in the full study. Cultures from other donors in the study were sequenced with the Oncomine TCR Beta short-read assay on an Illumina iSeq 100. In both COVID-19 convalescent patients and infection-naive vaccine recipients, the study compared SARS-CoV-2 spike-specific CD4+ TCR repertoires from before mRNA vaccination with those from after it. Results and caveats for the whole study, not just this receptor: Limitations of the study were the small number of convalescent patients and the absence of early post-infection timepoints. At late post-vaccination timepoints, both infection-induced and vaccine-induced clones showed marked clonal contraction, consistent with waning T cell responses. In healthy vaccine recipients, vaccine-induced clones were almost all SARS-CoV-2 mono-reactive, with only 1 of 255 being cross-reactive with common cold coronaviruses.

Libraries were made using the immunoSEQ multiplex PCR assay. DNA from the cultured, isolated CD4+ T cells was subjected to TCR beta CDR3 sequencing. In the authors' own workflow: The analysis removed non-productive TCR sequences, trimmed reads to the CDR3 region, and retained only CDR3s that were 7 or more amino acids long. The MANAFEST web app was used to pick out antigen-specific clonotypes by comparing their expansion in peptide wells with that in reference cultures. To be called positive, a clone needed expansion at FDR<0.05 compared with the reference and with all other wells, an odds ratio greater than 5, and a frequency greater than 0.1% in two replicate wells. A clonotype was called cross-reactive if it was significantly expanded both in SARS-CoV-2 spike wells and in at least one common cold coronavirus spike condition. CDR3 similarity was assessed by Levenshtein distance with the stringdist R package, and unrooted trees were built with ape in R 3.6.1. Entries here come from immuneACCESS through TCRdb and include only in-frame sequences with V and J called. Some clones fail to appear in such tables; in the studies checked, an unresolved V gene covers under half of the shortfall, and the cause of the remainder is unknown. From that table come the V and J calls and clone size; the DNA was used to work out D and trimming. Here the sample has tens of thousands of clones; 55% to 75% occur a single time. Around 17% of the sample goes to the ten largest clones.

CDR1 is given as SGHDT and CDR2 as YYEEEE, both from the germline V gene. V trim: 0 bases; J trim: 4 bases; unmatched bases: 6. The CDR3 contains 15 residues, cysteine and phenylalanine counted. Only CDR3 DNA is held: 45 bases, read in frame from base 1. In the ViraFEST assay, PBMC were stimulated with viral peptide pools, and TCR sequencing was then used to find antigen-specific CD4+ T cell clonotypes based on their expansion. After around 11 days of culture, CD4+ T cells were isolated with the EasySep CD4+ T cell isolation kit. The absence of prior SARS-CoV-2 infection in healthy vaccine recipients was confirmed by negative nucleocapsid antibodies before and after vaccination. Some 2 million PBMC per well were cultured with approximately 10 ug/ml peptides in IMDM containing around 5% human AB serum, about 9.7 IU/ml IL-2 and gentamicin. Half of the culture medium was replaced with fresh IL-2-containing medium on days 3 and 7. Each peptide stimulation condition was cultured in triplicate wells unless otherwise noted. PBMC were separated from whole blood using Ficoll-Paque Plus gradient centrifugation and were then either cryopreserved at -140C or used fresh. The overlapping peptide pools covered the spike proteins of SARS-CoV-2 and of the common cold coronaviruses HCoV-NL63, HCoV-OC43 and HCoV-229E. The QIAamp micro DNA kit was used to extract genomic DNA from the cultured CD4+ T cells.

The TCR sequence derives from a human donor who received a COVID-19 vaccine. The rearrangement combines TRBV5-6 with TRBJ1-2, with 7 bases in between that match TRBD1. Here the sequenced sample was CD4+ T cells from PBMCs cultured with SARS-CoV-2 spike peptides, taken before COVID-19 vaccination. The cell subset or site label for this specimen denotes: SARS-CoV-2 spike overlapping peptide pool stimulation. The sequenced DNA is TGTGCCAGCAGCTTGGAGGCAGGGGGTCCCTATGGCTACACCTTC. The translation is CASSLEAGGPYGYTF.